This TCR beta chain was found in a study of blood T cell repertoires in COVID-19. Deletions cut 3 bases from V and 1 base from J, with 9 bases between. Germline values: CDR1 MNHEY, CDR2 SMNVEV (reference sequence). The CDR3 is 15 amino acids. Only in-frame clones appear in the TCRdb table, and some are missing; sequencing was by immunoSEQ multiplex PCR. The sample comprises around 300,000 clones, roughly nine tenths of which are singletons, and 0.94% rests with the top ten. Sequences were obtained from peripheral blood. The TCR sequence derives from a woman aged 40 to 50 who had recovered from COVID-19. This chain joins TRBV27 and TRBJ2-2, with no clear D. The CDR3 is CASSFMTGNTGELFF. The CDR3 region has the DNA TGTGCCAGCAGTTTTATGACGGGGAACACCGGGGAGCTGTTTTTT.